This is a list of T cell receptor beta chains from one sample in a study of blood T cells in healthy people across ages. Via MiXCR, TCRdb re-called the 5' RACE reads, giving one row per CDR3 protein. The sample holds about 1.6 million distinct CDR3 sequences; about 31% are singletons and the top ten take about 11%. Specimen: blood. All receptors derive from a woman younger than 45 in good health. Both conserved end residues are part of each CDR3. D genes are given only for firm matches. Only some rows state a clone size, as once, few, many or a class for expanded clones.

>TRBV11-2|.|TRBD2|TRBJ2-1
TGTGCCAGCAGCTTACCATTAGGGACTAGCGGGGAGACTAATGAGCAGTTCTTC
CASSLPLGTSGETNEQFF
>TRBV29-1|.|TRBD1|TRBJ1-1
TGCAGCGTTGAATATGGGACAGGGGGGAACACTGAAGCTTTCTTT
CSVEYGTGGNTEAFF
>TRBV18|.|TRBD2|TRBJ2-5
TGTGCCAGCTCACCAAGGAAACTAGCGGGAGAGACCCAGTACTTC
CASSPRKLAGETQYF
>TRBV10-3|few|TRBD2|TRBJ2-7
TGTGCCATCAGCCCAACTAGCGGTAGTACCTACGAGCAGTACTTC
CAISPTSGSTYEQYF
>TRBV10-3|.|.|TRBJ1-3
TGTGCCATCAGTCAGGCTTCCTCTGGAAACACCATATATTTT
CAISQASSGNTIYF
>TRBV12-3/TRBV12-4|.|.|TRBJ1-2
TGTGCCAGCACCCCAATCGAGGAGGTTCGTGGCTACACCTTC
CASTPIEEVRGYTF
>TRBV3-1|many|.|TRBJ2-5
TGTGCCAGCAGCCCCCGGGTGACTCAGGAGACCCAGTACTTC
CASSPRVTQETQYF
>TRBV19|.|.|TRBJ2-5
TGTGCCAGTAGTATCTCTGGGTGGGAGACCCAGTACTTC
CASSISGWETQYF
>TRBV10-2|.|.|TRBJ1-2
TGCGCCAGCAGTGAGGCCAGGTTGGGCTATGGCTACACCTTC
CASSEARLGYGYTF
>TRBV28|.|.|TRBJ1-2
TGTGCCAGCAGTTTAACTCCTTATGGCTACACCTTC
CASSLTPYGYTF
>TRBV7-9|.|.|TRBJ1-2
TGTGCCAGCACCTCGGGGGGAGAAAGTGGCTACACCTTC
CASTSGGESGYTF
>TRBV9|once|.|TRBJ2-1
TGTGCCAGCAGCCATATTGACGGGGTCCACAATGAGCAGTTCTTC
CASSHIDGVHNEQFF
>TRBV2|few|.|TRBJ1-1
TGTGCCAGACGAGAGTTGGTCATGAACACTGAAGCTTTCTTT
CARRELVMNTEAFF
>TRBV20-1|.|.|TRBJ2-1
TGCAGTGCTAGTCCGGGCGGTGGGCCTAGCTCCTACAATGAGCAGTTCTTC
CSASPGGGPSSYNEQFF
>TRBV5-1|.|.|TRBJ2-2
TGCGCCAGCAGCTCAACAGGGTTCGCCGGGGAGCTGTTTTTT
CASSSTGFAGELFF
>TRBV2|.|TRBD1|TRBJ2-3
TGTGCCAGCAGGGCGGACAGGGTCGCAGATACGCAGTATTTT
CASRADRVADTQYF
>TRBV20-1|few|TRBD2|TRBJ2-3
TGCAGTGCCCCACCCGGGACTAGCGGGGCGGGAGGCACAGATACGCAGTATTTT
CSAPPGTSGAGGTDTQYF
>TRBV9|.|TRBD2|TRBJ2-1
TGTGCCAGCAGCGTAGTGGCGGGAGGGCCCAATGAGCAGTTCTTC
CASSVVAGGPNEQFF
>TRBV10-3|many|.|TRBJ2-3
TGTGCCATCAGGGACTACCGTGTCACAGATACGCAGTATTTT
CAIRDYRVTDTQYF
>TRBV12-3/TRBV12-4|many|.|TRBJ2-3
TGTGCCAGCAGTTTATCGAGGGGCCTCACAGATACGCAGTATTTT
CASSLSRGLTDTQYF
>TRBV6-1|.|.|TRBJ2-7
TGTGCCAGCAGTGATTGGAGATGGGATTCGACCTACGAGCGGTACTTC
CASSDWRWDSTYERYF
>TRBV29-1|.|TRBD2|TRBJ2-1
TGCAGCGTCCTAATAGCGGGGGAGCAGTTCTTC
CSVLIAGEQFF
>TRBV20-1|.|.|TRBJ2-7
TGCAGTGCTAGAGAAGAGGGGGGGGCGATCTGGGACGACGAGCAGTACTTC
CSAREEGGAIWDDEQYF
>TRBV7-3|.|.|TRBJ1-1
TGTGCCGGCAGCCAAGACATGAGGGGTGAAGCTTTCTTT
CAGSQDMRGEAFF
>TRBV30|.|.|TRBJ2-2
TGTGCCTGGAGGGCATGGGTGACCGGGGAGCTGTTTTTT
CAWRAWVTGELFF
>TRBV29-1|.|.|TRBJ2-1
TGCAGCTTCAGGACTACCCGTAGTTCGAGCTCCTACAATGAGCAGTTCTTC
CSFRTTRSSSSYNEQFF